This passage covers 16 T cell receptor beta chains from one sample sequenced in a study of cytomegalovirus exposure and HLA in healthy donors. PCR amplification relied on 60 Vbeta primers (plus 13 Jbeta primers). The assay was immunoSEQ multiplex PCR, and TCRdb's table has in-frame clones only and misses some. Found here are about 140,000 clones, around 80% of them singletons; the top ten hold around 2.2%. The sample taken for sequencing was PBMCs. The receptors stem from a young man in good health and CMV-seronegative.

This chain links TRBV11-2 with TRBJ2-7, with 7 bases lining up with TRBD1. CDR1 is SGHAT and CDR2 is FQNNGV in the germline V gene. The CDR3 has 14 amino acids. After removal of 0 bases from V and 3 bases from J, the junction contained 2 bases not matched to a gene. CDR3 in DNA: TGTGCCAGCAGCTTAGAGACAGGGATCTACGAGCAGTACTTC. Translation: CASSLETGIYEQYF.

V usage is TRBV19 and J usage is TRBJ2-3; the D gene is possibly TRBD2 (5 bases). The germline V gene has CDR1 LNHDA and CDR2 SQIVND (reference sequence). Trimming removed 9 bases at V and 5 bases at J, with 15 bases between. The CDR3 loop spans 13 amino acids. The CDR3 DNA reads TGTGCCAGCGTCTCCTCCCGGGGAGATACGCAGTATTTT. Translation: CASVSSRGDTQYF.

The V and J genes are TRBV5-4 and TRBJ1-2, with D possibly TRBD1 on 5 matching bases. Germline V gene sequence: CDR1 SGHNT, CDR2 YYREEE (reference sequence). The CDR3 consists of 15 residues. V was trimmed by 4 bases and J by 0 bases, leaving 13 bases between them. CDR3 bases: TGTGCCAGCAGCGTCGGCAGGGCTGCTAACTATGGCTACACCTTC. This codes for CASSVGRAANYGYTF. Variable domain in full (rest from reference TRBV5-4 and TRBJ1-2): ETGVTQSPTHLIKTRGQQVTLRCSSQSGHNTVSWYQQALGQGPQFIFQYYREEENGRGNFPPRFSGLQFPNYSSELNVNALELDDSALYLCASSVGRAANYGYTFGSGTRLTVV.

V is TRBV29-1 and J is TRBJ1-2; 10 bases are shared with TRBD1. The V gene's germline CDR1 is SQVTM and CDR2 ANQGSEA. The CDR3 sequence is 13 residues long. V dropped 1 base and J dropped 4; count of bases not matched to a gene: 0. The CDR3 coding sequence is TGCAGCGTTGAAGGGACAGGGGGCTATGGCTACACCTTC. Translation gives CSVEGTGGYGYTF.

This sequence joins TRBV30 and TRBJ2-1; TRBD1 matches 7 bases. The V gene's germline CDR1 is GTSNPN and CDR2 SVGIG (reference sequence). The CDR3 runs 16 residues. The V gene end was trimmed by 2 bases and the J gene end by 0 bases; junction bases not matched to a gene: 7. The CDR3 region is CAWSSQGSSSYNEQFF. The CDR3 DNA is TGTGCCTGGAGTTCACAGGGGAGCTCCTCCTACAATGAGCAGTTCTTC.

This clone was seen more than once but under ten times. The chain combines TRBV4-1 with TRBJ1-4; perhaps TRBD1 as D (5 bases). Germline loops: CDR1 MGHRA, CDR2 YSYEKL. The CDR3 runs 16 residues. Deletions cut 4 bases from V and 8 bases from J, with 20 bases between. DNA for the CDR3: TGCGCCAGCAGCCCGGCGGGGGGGGGTGGCGGGGAAAAACTGTTTTTT. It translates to CASSPAGGGGGEKLFF.

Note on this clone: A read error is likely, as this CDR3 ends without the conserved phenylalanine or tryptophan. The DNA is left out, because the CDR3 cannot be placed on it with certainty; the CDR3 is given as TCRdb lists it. CDR3 protein: CASSELATGLFI. The chain is built from TRBV6-1 and TRBJ1-1; TRBD1, the table's D call, was not compared with the DNA. The CDR3 has 12 residues if both end residues are counted. The germline V gene encodes CDR1 MNHNS and CDR2 SASEGT.

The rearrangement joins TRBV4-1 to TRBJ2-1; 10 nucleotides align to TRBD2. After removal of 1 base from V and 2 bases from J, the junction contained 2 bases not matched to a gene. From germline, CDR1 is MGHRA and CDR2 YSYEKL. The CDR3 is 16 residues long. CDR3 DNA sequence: TGCGCCAGCAGCCAAGGTCTAGCGGGGGCCTACAATGAGCAGTTCTTC. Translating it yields CASSQGLAGAYNEQFF.

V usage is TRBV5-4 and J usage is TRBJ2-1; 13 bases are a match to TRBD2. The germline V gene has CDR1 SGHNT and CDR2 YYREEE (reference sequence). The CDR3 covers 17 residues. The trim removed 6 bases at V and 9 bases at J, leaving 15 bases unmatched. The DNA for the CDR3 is TGTGCCAGCACACCCGGGACTAGCGGGAAGGGGAACCGTGAGCAGTTCTTC. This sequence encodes CASTPGTSGKGNREQFF.

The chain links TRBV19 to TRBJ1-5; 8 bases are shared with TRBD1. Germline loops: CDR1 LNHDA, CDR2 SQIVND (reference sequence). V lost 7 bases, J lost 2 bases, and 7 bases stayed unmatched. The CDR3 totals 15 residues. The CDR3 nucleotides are TGTGCCAGTACCATGGGACAGGCGGGCAATCAGCCCCAGCATTTT. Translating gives CASTMGQAGNQPQHF.

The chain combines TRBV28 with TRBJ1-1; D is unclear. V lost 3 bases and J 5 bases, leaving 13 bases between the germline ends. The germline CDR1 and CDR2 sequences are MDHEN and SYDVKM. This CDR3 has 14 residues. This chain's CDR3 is CASSFRGSRTEAFF. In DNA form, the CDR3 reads TGTGCCAGCAGTTTCCGGGGAAGCAGGACTGAAGCTTTCTTT.

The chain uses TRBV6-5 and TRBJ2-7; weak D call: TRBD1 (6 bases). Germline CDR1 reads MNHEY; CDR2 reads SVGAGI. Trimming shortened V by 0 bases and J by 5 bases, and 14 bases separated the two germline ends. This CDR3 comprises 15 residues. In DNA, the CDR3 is TGTGCCAGCAGTTACTCCATCCAGGGGCCCAACGAGCAGTACTTC. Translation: CASSYSIQGPNEQYF.

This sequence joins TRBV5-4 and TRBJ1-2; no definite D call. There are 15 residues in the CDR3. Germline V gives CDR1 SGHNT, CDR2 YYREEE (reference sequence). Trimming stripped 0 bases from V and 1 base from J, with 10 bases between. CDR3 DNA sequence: TGTGCCAGCAGCTTGGCCCCGGTAGTTAACTATGGCTACACCTTC. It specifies CASSLAPVVNYGYTF.

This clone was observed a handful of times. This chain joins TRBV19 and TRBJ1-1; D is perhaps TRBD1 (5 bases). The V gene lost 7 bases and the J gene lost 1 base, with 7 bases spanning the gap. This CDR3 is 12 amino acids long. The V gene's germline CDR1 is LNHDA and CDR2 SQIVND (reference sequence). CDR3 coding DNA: TGTGCCAGTAAAAGGGGGAACACTGAAGCTTTCTTT. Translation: CASKRGNTEAFF. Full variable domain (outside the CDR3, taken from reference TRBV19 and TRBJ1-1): DGGITQSPKYLFRKEGQNVTLSCEQNLNHDAMYWYRQDPGQGLRLIYYSQIVNDFQKGDIAEGYSVSREKKESFPLTVTSAQKNPTAFYLCASKRGNTEAFFGQGTRLTVV.

CDR3 nucleotides: TGTGCCAGCCACAAGGGACAGGGGGATTCACCCCTCCACTTT. Protein product: CASHKGQGDSPLHF. The chain recombines TRBV2 with TRBJ1-6, with TRBD1 matching 11 bases. V gave up 8 bases and J gave up 8 bases; unmatched junction bases: 5. The CDR3 has 14 amino acids. Germline V gives CDR1 SNHLY, CDR2 FYNNEI.

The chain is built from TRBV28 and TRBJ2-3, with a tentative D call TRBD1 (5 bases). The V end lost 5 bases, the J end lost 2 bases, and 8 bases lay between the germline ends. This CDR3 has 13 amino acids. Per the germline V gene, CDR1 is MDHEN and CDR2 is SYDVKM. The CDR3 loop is CASSPGYTDTQYF. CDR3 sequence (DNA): TGTGCCAGCAGTCCAGGGTACACAGATACGCAGTATTTT.